Below, one T cell receptor beta chain is given with its context. This CDR3 has 14 amino acids. V was trimmed by 4 bases and J by 1 base, leaving 10 bases between them. Germline loops: CDR1 MGHDK, CDR2 SYGVNS. The data were taken from a study of T cells after yellow fever vaccination. One entry per CDR3 protein, called by TCRdb with MiXCR from the 5' RACE reads. Of some 300,000 distinct CDR3 sequences in the sample, roughly 8.7% were seen once. This chain uses TRBV25-1 with TRBJ1-2, with D perhaps matching TRBD1 (6 bases). The clonotype was recovered from a man aged 18 to 29 who received the YFV17D yellow fever vaccine. Sequenced here: CD4+ T cells sorted from PBMCs, sampled 5 days after the yellow fever booster vaccination. CDR3 coding DNA: TGTGCCAGCAGTGCATACAGGGATAACTATGGCTACACCTTC. Translating gives CASSAYRDNYGYTF.